These 15 T cell receptor beta chains were sequenced from one sample in a study of T cells in Graves' hyperthyroidism and ophthalmopathy. TCR beta CDR3 region amplification was performed from RNA transcripts. Primed by the HTBI set, a first-round RT-PCR was run on the TCR CDR3. Via MiXCR, TCRdb re-called the multiplex PCR reads, giving one row per CDR3 protein. The sample has 250,000 to 300,000 distinct CDR3 sequences; around 15% are singletons. Sequenced sample: blood. These receptors originate from a woman in her 40s with Graves' hyperthyroidism.

Many counts were recorded for this clonotype. The chain uses TRBV30 and TRBJ1-1; D perhaps matches TRBD1 (5 bases). The CDR3 contains 15 residues. Trimming removed 4 bases at V and 3 bases at J, with 18 bases between. The germline V gene encodes CDR1 GTSNPN and CDR2 SVGIG (reference sequence). The CDR3 region has the DNA TGTGCCTGGATTTGGGGACGGCGGGGAGACACTGAAGCTTTCTTT. Protein product: CAWIWGRRGDTEAFF.

This clonotype was seen ten or more times. The chain uses TRBV20-1 and TRBJ1-5; no reliable D call. The CDR3 consists of 12 residues. Looked up from germline, CDR1 is DFQATT and CDR2 is SNEGSKA (reference sequence). Between the trimmed V and J ends, which lost 7 bases and 6 bases, there was a span of 13 bases. This chain's CDR3 is CSVQRELQPQHF. The CDR3 DNA reads TGCAGTGTCCAACGAGAACTTCAGCCCCAGCATTTT.

The chain joins TRBV19 to TRBJ2-6; D unresolved. Trimming pared 2 bases from V and 1 base from J, leaving 6 bases between. The CDR3 has 15 residues. Germline V gene sequence: CDR1 LNHDA, CDR2 SQIVND (reference sequence). CDR3 loop: CASSIYRSGANVLTF. For the CDR3, the DNA is TGTGCCAGTAGTATATACAGATCTGGGGCCAACGTCCTGACTTTC.

This clonotype was recorded at least ten times. V is TRBV7-9 and J is TRBJ2-7; tentatively, D is TRBD2 (6 bases). Trimming took off 7 bases at V and 0 bases at J, with 16 bases between the two ends. This CDR3 has 15 residues. Germline V gives CDR1 SEHNR, CDR2 FQNEAQ (reference sequence). CDR3 bases: TGTGCCAGCACTTTTAGCGGTAGGAGCTCCTACGAGCAGTACTTC. Translating it yields CASTFSGRSSYEQYF.

The chain is built from TRBV2 and TRBJ2-1; no definite D call. Germline V gene lookup returns CDR1 SNHLY and CDR2 FYNNEI. The germline V and J ends were trimmed by 0 bases and 8 bases, with 11 bases remaining between them. This CDR3 is built from 14 residues. This CDR3 is CASSEAKGLYEQFF. The DNA for the CDR3 is TGTGCCAGCAGTGAAGCTAAGGGTCTCTATGAGCAGTTCTTC.

This clonotype has ten or more counts. This chain uses TRBV12-3 or TRBV12-4 with TRBJ2-3; D possibly corresponds to TRBD2 (6 bases). Trimming cost V 6 bases and J 2 bases, with 15 bases left between them. This CDR3 is 15 amino acids long. The CDR3 coding sequence is TGTGCCAGCAGCCGTCGGGAGAGCTCCACAGATACGCAGTATTTT. It translates to CASSRRESSTDTQYF.

This clonotype was observed at least ten times. This sequence joins TRBV3-1 and TRBJ2-5; D is perhaps TRBD1 (5 bases). This CDR3 has 13 amino acids. V dropped 1 base and J dropped 7 bases, with 10 bases sitting between them. Germline V gene sequence: CDR1 LGHDT, CDR2 YNNKEL (reference sequence). The CDR3 DNA is TGTGCCAGCAGCCAAGCGGAAAGGGGGACCCAGTACTTC. It yields the protein CASSQAERGTQYF.

The chain employs TRBV27 and TRBJ2-7; D is uncertain. Between the trimmed V and J ends, which lost 2 bases and 4 bases, there was a span of 12 bases. Germline assignment: CDR1 MNHEY and CDR2 SMNVEV (reference sequence). This CDR3 is 14 amino acids long. CDR3 sequence (DNA): TGTGCCAGCAGTTTAGGGCCCACATGGTACGAGCAGTACTTC. This codes for CASSLGPTWYEQYF.

This clonotype has ten or more counts. V and J are TRBV20-1 and TRBJ2-3, with a tentative D call TRBD2 (6 bases). The CDR3 is made up of 15 amino acids. The germline CDR1 and CDR2 sequences are DFQATT and SNEGSKA (reference sequence). Trimming stripped 0 bases from V and 5 bases from J, with 15 bases between. CDR3 sequence: CSAREGASAVDTQYF. Written as DNA, the CDR3 is TGCAGTGCTAGAGAAGGGGCTAGCGCGGTAGATACGCAGTATTTT.

This clonotype was counted ten times or more. V and J are TRBV7-2 and TRBJ1-1; the D gene is possibly TRBD1 (5 bases). Per the germline V gene, CDR1 is SGHTA and CDR2 is FQGNSA. Between the trimmed V and J ends, which lost 1 base and 1 base, there was a span of 13 bases. The CDR3 covers 16 residues. This CDR3 reads CASSLDSGGENTEAFF. CDR3 sequence (DNA): TGTGCCAGCAGCTTAGATTCGGGGGGTGAGAACACTGAAGCTTTCTTT.

The sample holds a few counts of this clonotype. This chain connects TRBV6-1 to TRBJ2-7; TRBD1 matches at 7 bases. Germline values: CDR1 MNHNS, CDR2 SASEGT. The V segment lost 6 bases and the J segment 4 bases; nucleotides outside the gene matches: 9. This CDR3 comprises 14 residues. As DNA, the CDR3 is TGTGCCAGCAGCCCGGGACAGCAGAGGTACGAGCAGTACTTC. This encodes CASSPGQQRYEQYF.

There are a few counts of this clonotype. This chain joins TRBV29-1 and TRBJ2-7; 16 bases fit TRBD2. Germline CDR1 and CDR2: SQVTM and ANQGSEA. V was clipped by 3 bases and J by 7 bases; unmatched bases: 6. CDR3 length: 15 amino acids. The CDR3 DNA is TGCAGCGTTGACACCGGGACTAGCGGGAGGGGGGAGCAGTACTTC. Protein product: CSVDTGTSGRGEQYF.

In the case of this clonotype: This may arise from a read error, as a much more abundant clone is one base away. J is TRBJ2-7 and V is TRBV5-1; D remains unclear. CDR1 is SGHRS and CDR2 is YFSETQ in the germline V gene. This CDR3 has 12 residues. V lost 2 bases and J 7 bases, leaving 10 bases between the germline ends. The CDR3 sequence: CASSLTPSEQYF. CDR3 sequence (DNA): TGCGCCAGCAGCTTAACCCCGTCTGAGCAGTACTTC.

This clonotype came up many times. This sequence joins TRBV12-3 or TRBV12-4 and TRBJ2-5, with 7 bases that match TRBD2. Trimming cost V 6 bases and J 7 bases; bases outside gene matches: 14. The CDR3 runs 15 residues. The CDR3 here is CASSRDYRLVGTQYF. The CDR3 DNA is TGTGCCAGCAGCCGGGACTACCGGCTTGTTGGGACCCAGTACTTC.

The sample holds many counts of this clonotype. This rearrangement joins TRBV3-1 to TRBJ2-7, with D unclear. The CDR3 covers 17 residues. Germline V lookup: CDR1 LGHDT, CDR2 YNNKEL (reference sequence). V lost 0 bases and J 6 bases, leaving 21 bases between the germline ends. CDR3 in DNA: TGTGCCAGCAGCCAAGAGACCGAAAACTATGCGCTTATCGAGCAGTACTTC. It encodes CASSQETENYALIEQYF.